The clone carrying this T cell receptor beta chain was recorded many times. The entry originates in a study of blood T cells in healthy people across ages. A second PCR of about 6 to 12 cycles used a sample-barcoded 5' primer and a J-beta primer mix. TCRdb re-called the 5' RACE reads with MiXCR, one entry per CDR3 protein. The repertoire includes about 650,000 distinct CDR3 sequences, around 32% of them detected once, and just over 15% sits in the top ten. There were healthy Caucasian individuals from Russia, aged roughly 6 to 95, serving as donors. Germline V lookup: CDR1 LGHNA, CDR2 YSLEER. The CDR3 sequence is 16 residues long. Trimming removed 4 bases from V and 0 bases from J, with 10 bases in between.

The receptor comes from a woman of 80 years or more in good health. The specimen was blood. This chain links TRBV4-3 with TRBJ2-6; no clear D gene. This chain's CDR3 is CASSRSFGSGANVLTF. The CDR3 bases are TGCGCCAGCAGCCGGAGTTTTGGCTCTGGGGCCAACGTCCTGACTTTC.